These 7 T cell receptor beta chains originate from one sample sequenced in a study of persistence of HIV-infected CD4 T cells (dated by TCRdb to about 2020). What the treatment or condition label conveys for this sample: suppressive antiretroviral therapy. Lysates of CMV-infected fibroblasts at around 9.7 ug/mL were used to stimulate the cells. CD4+ T cells that responded were sorted based on upregulation of both CD40 ligand and CD69. Their recognized antigens are unknown. The immunoSEQ hsTCRB assay version 4, run in survey mode, was used to sequence TCRbeta repertoires from genomic DNA. TCRdb limited this immuneACCESS table to in-frame rearrangements with V and J called. A share of clones is missing; checked studies link under half to unresolved V genes, and the rest is unexplained. For this sample there are approximately 18,000 clones; about 65% appear just once. Clones ranked in the top ten supply approximately 8.4% of the sample.

Sequenced material: CD4+ T cells sorted from PBMCs after roughly 18-hour stimulation, taken from a patient who received antiretroviral therapy. The cell subset or site label, read with the paper, signifies: CD40L+CD69+ CD4 T cells responding to CMV lysate. The origin of the receptors is an adult woman with HIV who was CMV-seropositive.

This clone came up a few times. The chain carries TRBV27 and TRBJ1-2, with a weak D call TRBD1 (5 bases). The length of the CDR3 is 16 residues. Trimming removed 3 bases at V and 4 bases at J, with 18 bases between. Germline-derived CDR1 and CDR2 are MNHEY and SMNVEV (reference sequence). The CDR3 sequence: CASSFGGVSGSYGYTF. CDR3 bases: TGTGCCAGCAGTTTCGGGGGAGTCAGTGGGTCCTATGGCTACACCTTC.

This clone was recorded a few times. Other nucleotide sequences from this sample produce the same CDR3. The chain couples TRBV20-1 to TRBJ1-1; D perhaps matches TRBD1 (5 bases). The CDR3 is made up of 11 amino acids. Trimming removed 3 bases from V and 6 bases from J, with 8 bases in between. Germline values: CDR1 DFQATT, CDR2 SNEGSKA (reference sequence). The CDR3 nucleotides read TGCAGTGCTAGCCGGGGCGCTGAAGCTTTCTTT. Residues: CSASRGAEAFF.

The gene calls are TRBV6-1 and TRBJ2-2; no definite D call. Trimming took off 1 base at V and 8 bases at J, with 17 bases between the two ends. The CDR3 has 16 residues. From germline, CDR1 is MNHNS and CDR2 SASEGT. This CDR3 is CASSEEIAGLGGELFF. Written as DNA, the CDR3 is TGTGCCAGCAGTGAAGAAATAGCCGGGCTCGGGGGGGAGCTGTTTTTT.

This clone was counted only a few times. The genes are TRBV18 and TRBJ1-5, with unresolved D. The CDR3 has 13 residues. Germline CDR1 reads KGHSH; CDR2 reads LQKENI. The germline V and J ends were trimmed by 3 bases and 7 bases, with 10 bases remaining between them. The CDR3 DNA is TGTGCCAGCTCACCGACCGACGGGCAGCCCCAGCATTTT. Amino acids: CASSPTDGQPQHF.

This chain uses TRBV6-5 with TRBJ1-5, with D possibly being TRBD1 (6 bases). CDR1 is MNHEY, CDR2 SVGAGI, per germline. Deletions cut 8 bases from V and 7 bases from J, with 18 bases between. The CDR3 sequence is 14 residues long. CDR3 DNA sequence: TGTGCCAGCGTTCGACAGGAGGGTGGCCAGCCCCAGCATTTT. Its protein is CASVRQEGGQPQHF.

The chain couples TRBV11-2 to TRBJ2-3; 9 bases line up with TRBD2. The CDR3 loop spans 17 amino acids. CDR1 SGHAT and CDR2 FQNNGV come from the germline V gene. V was clipped by 3 bases and J by 7 bases; unmatched bases: 14. The CDR3 region is CASSLGGGGAEGNTQYF. The CDR3 nucleotides are TGTGCCAGCAGCTTGGGAGGCGGGGGGGCCGAGGGGAATACGCAGTATTTT. Full variable domain (missing parts from reference TRBV11-2 and TRBJ2-3): EAGVAQSPRYKIIEKRQSVAFWCNPISGHATLYWYQQILGQGPKLLIQFQNNGVVDDSQLPKDRFSAERLKGVDSTLKIQPAKLEDSAVYLCASSLGGGGAEGNTQYFGPGTRLTVL.

CDR3 residues: CASSLDETQYF. CDR3 in DNA: TGTGCCAGCAGCTTGGATGAGACCCAGTACTTC. The chain employs TRBV5-4 and TRBJ2-5; D uncertain. The CDR3 sequence is 11 residues long. CDR1 is SGHNT and CDR2 is YYREEE in the germline V gene (reference sequence). V lost 0 bases and J lost 5, with 2 bases in between.